A selection of T cell receptor beta chains follows, all from one sample in a study of vaccination and CD4 T cells after COVID-19. TCRdb re-analysed the PCR reads in MiXCR, keeping a single row per CDR3 protein. The data contain 11,000 to 15,000 distinct CDR3 sequences, approximately 60% of them singletons. Their antigen targets remain unknown. The material sequenced was CD4+ T cells from blood, cultured in vitro. The source is a human donor who had recovered from COVID-19. CDR3s include the opening cysteine and the closing phenylalanine or tryptophan.

TRBV19	TRBJ1-1	CASSIRSRASMNTEAFF
TRBV7-8	TRBJ2-1	CASRSRDREGRYNEQFF
TRBV10-3	TRBJ1-6	CAISEAAGTSYNSPLHF
TRBV5-1	TRBJ1-5	CASSREPNQPQHF
TRBV20-1	TRBJ2-2	CSALRTSGRATGELFF
TRBV20-1	TRBJ2-5	CSARDPTSGRSAQETQYF
TRBV25-1	TRBJ1-5	CASTPQGAGNQPQHF
TRBV6-1	TRBJ2-3	CASSEAFGTDTQYF
TRBV6-1	TRBJ2-5	CASSGDRGRETQYF
TRBV27	TRBJ1-6	CATNSPLHF
TRBV11-3	TRBJ2-5	CASSLGTGVETQYF
TRBV7-6	TRBJ2-7	CASSLGLAGEAYEQYF
TRBV28	TRBJ2-7	CASSPRQGRSSRGGARLHEQYF
TRBV20-1	TRBJ2-7	CSAIASGSTHEQYF
TRBV20-1	TRBJ2-5	CSARVVLAGYQETQYF
TRBV4-1	TRBJ1-2	CASGQTDPPKYGYTF
TRBV6-1	TRBJ1-6	CASSPYRGDNSPLHF
TRBV6-5	TRBJ2-7	CASSYAGPPSYEQYF
TRBV24-1	TRBJ2-7	CATSSGRYEQYF
TRBV19	TRBJ1-5	CASSSRDGYNQPQHF
TRBV6-2/TRBV6-3	TRBJ1-1	CASSPQYTEAFF
TRBV20-1	TRBJ2-7	CSATRRTGPFLF
TRBV30	TRBJ2-5	CAWMSRPQETQYF
TRBV20-1	TRBJ2-5	CSATPSKGVQETQYF
TRBV2	TRBJ1-1	CASFRTVYTEAFF